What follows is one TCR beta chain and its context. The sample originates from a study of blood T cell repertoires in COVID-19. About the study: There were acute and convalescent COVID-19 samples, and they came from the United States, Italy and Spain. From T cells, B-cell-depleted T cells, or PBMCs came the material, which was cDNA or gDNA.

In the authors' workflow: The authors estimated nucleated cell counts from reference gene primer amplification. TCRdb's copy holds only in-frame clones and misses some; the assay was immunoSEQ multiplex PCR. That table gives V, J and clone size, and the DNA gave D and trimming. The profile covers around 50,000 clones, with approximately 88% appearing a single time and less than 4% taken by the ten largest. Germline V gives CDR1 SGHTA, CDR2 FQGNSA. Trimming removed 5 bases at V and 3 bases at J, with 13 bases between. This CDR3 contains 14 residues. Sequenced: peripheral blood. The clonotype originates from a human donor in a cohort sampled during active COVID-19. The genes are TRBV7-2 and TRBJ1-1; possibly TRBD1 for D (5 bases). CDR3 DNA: TGTGCCAGCAGCGACGGGGCGGGGGACACTGAAGCTTTCTTT. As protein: CASSDGAGDTEAFF.